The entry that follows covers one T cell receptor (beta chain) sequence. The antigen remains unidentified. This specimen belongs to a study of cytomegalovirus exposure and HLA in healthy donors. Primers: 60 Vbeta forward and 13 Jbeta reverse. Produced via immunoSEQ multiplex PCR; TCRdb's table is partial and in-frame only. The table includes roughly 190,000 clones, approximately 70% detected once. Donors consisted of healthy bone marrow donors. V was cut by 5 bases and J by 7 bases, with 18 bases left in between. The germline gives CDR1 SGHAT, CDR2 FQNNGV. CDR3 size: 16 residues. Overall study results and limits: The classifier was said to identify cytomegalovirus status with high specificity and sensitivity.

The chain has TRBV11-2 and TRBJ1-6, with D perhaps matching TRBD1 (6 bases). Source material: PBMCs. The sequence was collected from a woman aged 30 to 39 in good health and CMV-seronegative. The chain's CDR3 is CASSPNAGAGNSPLHF. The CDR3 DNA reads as TGTGCCAGCAGCCCTAATGCGGGGGCCGGGAATTCACCCCTCCACTTT.